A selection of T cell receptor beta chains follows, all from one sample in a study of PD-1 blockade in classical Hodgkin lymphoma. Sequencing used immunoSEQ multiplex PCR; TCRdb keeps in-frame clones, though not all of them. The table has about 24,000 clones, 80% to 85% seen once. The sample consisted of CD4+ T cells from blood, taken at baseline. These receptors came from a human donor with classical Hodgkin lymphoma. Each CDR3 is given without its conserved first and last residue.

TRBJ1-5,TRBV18,ASSPPGGSDQPQH
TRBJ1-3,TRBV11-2,ASSLVGGPRSGNTIY
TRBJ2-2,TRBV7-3,ASGGTGDNTGELF
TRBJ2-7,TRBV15,ATGRDPSYEQY
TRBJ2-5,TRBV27,ASSLFPGLETQY
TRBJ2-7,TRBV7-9,ASSLWTGRDLHEQY
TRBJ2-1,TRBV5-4,ASSSRDRVLNEQF
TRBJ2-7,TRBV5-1,ASSLSLALEYEQY
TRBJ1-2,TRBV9,ASSVGWGDYGYT
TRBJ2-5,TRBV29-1,SVGGLGRGQAEETQY
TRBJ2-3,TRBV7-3,ASSPPTDTQY
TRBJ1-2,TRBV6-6,ASRDLYGYT
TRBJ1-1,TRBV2,ASTETENTEAF
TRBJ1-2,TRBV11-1,ASSFAGHYGYT
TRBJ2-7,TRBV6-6,ASTYSGGSYEQY
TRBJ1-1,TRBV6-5,ASSYSTGLGTEAF
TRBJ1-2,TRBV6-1,ASSETGPFNYGYT
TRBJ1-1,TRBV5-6,ASSFDSEAF
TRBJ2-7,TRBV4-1,ASSQAWGVDYEQY
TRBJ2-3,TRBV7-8,ASSLGSSGGADTQY
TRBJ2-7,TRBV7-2,ASSKDTTSYEQY
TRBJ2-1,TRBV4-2,ASSQVLTSGYNEQF
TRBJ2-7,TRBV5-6,ASSFSGGAVYEQY
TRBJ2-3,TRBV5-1,ASSLVLAASTDTQY
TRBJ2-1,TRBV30,AWSVAGGRYNEQF
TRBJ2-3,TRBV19,ASTPTSGGTDTQY
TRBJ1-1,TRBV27,ASSLGGWGTGTEAF
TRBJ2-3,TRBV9,ASSVSPSTDTQY
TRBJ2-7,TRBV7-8,ASSLGGIFSPAYEQY
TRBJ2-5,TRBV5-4,ASSRDGYQETQY
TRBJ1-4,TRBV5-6,ASSLFGEKLF
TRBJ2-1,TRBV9,ASSVGTSGGLPSYNEQF
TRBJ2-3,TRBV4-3,ASSQARGDPRDTQY
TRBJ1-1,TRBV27,ASSLQGDYTEAF
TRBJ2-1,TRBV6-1,ASTGQGGYGNEQF
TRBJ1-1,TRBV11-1,ASSLILGWTEAF
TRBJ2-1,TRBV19,ASHYGTSRGSSYNEQF
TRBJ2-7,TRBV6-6,ASSPSGATSYEQY
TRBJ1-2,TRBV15,ATSRTQGYGGNYGYT
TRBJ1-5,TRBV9,ASSTLSNQPQH
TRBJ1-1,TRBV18,ASSPRAENTEAF
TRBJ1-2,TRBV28,ASTQRSGYT
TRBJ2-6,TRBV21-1,ASSPKKGANVLT
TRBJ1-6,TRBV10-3,AISSDSYNSPLH
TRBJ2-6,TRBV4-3,ASSHAQRGSGANVLT